The 17 T cell receptor beta chains presented below share a single source sample, sequenced in a study of T-cell memory formation after mild COVID-19. Using its own MiXCR run on the 5' RACE reads, TCRdb lists one record per CDR3 protein. Of tens of thousands of distinct CDR3 sequences listed, around 14% are singletons. Source material: PBMCs or a T cell subset sorted from them (not recorded which). Every receptor here comes from an adult woman who had mild COVID-19 (a few samples of this study predate the infection). Cell type and time point are not known.

This clonotype was seen at least ten times. This chain connects TRBV7-8 to TRBJ2-7; the match to TRBD2 covers 11 bases. This CDR3 comprises 18 residues. Germline-derived CDR1 and CDR2 are SGHVS and FQNEAQ. Trimming took 1 base from V and 0 from J; bases not matched to a gene: 8. For the CDR3, the DNA is TGTGCCAGCAGCTTAGTTCCACTAGCGGGAGAAAGCTCCTACGAGCAGTACTTC. Its protein product is CASSLVPLAGESSYEQYF.

This clonotype has just a few counts. The gene calls are TRBV5-4 and TRBJ1-1, with D maybe TRBD1 (5 bases). The ends were cut back, 4 bases at V and 8 bases at J, with 12 bases in the middle. CDR1 and CDR2 from the germline V gene are SGHNT and YYREEE (reference sequence). CDR3 size: 12 residues. CDR3 region: CASSRGGREAFF. DNA of the CDR3: TGTGCCAGCAGCCGGGGGGGGAGGGAAGCTTTCTTT.

V usage is TRBV10-3 and J usage is TRBJ1-1; D possibly corresponds to TRBD1 (5 bases). Germline loops: CDR1 ENHRY, CDR2 SYGVKD. CDR3 length: 12 residues. The CDR3 DNA sequence: TGTGCTTACCGCGGTTGGAGGGGTGAAGCTTTCTTT. Its translation is CAYRGWRGEAFF.

This clonotype was recorded a few times. This chain links TRBV13 with TRBJ2-7, with 9 nucleotides matching TRBD1. Germline loops: CDR1 PRHDT, CDR2 FYEKMQ (reference sequence). The CDR3 loop spans 15 amino acids. V dropped 4 bases and J dropped 2; count of bases not matched to a gene: 6. In DNA, the CDR3 is TGTGCCAGCAGCTGGGGGACAGGGCCCACCTACGAGCAGTACTTC. This encodes CASSWGTGPTYEQYF.

The sample holds a few counts of this clonotype. The chain has TRBV5-1 and TRBJ2-1, with TRBD1 as a possible D gene (5 bases). With 0 bases removed from V and 0 bases from J, the gap between germline ends came to 10 bases. CDR1 SGHRS and CDR2 YFSETQ come from the germline V gene. The CDR3 spans 16 residues. The CDR3 DNA follows: TGCGCCAGCAGCTTGGGTCCAGACAGCTCCTACAATGAGCAGTTCTTC. Translation gives CASSLGPDSSYNEQFF.

This clonotype was seen a handful of times. The chain couples TRBV4-1 to TRBJ1-4, with unresolved D. The V end lost 4 bases, the J end lost 7 bases, and 10 bases lay between the germline ends. Germline V CDR1 and CDR2: MGHRA, YSYEKL. This CDR3 has 13 residues. The chain's CDR3 is CASSRKGLEKLFF. In nucleotides, the CDR3 is TGCGCCAGCAGCCGTAAAGGACTTGAAAAACTGTTTTTT.

The genes are TRBV7-3 and TRBJ2-2; D possibly corresponds to TRBD2 (5 bases). Looked up from germline, CDR1 is SGHTA and CDR2 is FQGTGA. Trimming took off 5 bases at V and 5 bases at J, with 15 bases between the two ends. The CDR3 extends over 15 amino acids. The CDR3 here is CASSPSTGSTGELFF. In DNA, the CDR3 is TGTGCCAGCAGCCCTAGTACGGGATCAACCGGGGAGCTGTTTTTT.

This clonotype was seen a few times. The rearrangement uses TRBV12-5 and TRBJ1-5; 9 bases fit TRBD1. Germline V CDR1 and CDR2: LGHNT, FRNRAP. The CDR3 has 12 residues. Germline trimming cut 10 bases from V and 6 bases from J; bases unmatched to any gene: 4. In nucleotides, the CDR3 is TGTGCTACCGGACAGGGGAGTCAGCCCCAGCATTTT. Protein sequence: CATGQGSQPQHF.

This clonotype showed up just a few times. The V and J genes are TRBV25-1 and TRBJ1-6; 9 bases fit TRBD1. V lost 6 bases, J lost 9 bases, and 6 bases stayed unmatched. Germline V gene data show CDR1 as MGHDK and CDR2 as SYGVNS. The length of the CDR3 is 14 residues. The CDR3 spells CASRETGGGSPLHF. Here the CDR3 DNA reads TGTGCCAGCAGGGAGACAGGGGGTGGTTCACCCCTCCACTTT.

The rearrangement uses TRBV6-5 and TRBJ2-5, with D hard to call. V was shortened by 6 bases and J by 2 bases, with 13 bases between the two germline ends. This CDR3 comprises 14 residues. CDR1 MNHEY and CDR2 SVGAGI come from the germline V gene. CDR3 residues: CASRTVGLQETQYF. The CDR3 nucleotides are TGTGCCAGCAGAACCGTCGGATTGCAAGAGACCCAGTACTTC.

V gene TRBV4-1 combines with J gene TRBJ2-3; TRBD2 aligns across 11 bases. Germline V gene lookup returns CDR1 MGHRA and CDR2 YSYEKL. Losses at the gene ends were 1 base for V and 4 bases for J; bases not matched to a gene: 7. The CDR3 consists of 17 residues. CDR3 coding DNA: TGCGCCAGCAGCCAAGGGCCGGGACTAGCGGCTGCAGATACGCAGTATTTT. Residues: CASSQGPGLAAADTQYF.

This sequence joins TRBV9 and TRBJ2-5; 8 bases align to TRBD1. This CDR3 is 15 amino acids long. Per germline, CDR1 SGDLS and CDR2 YYNGEE. Trimming removed 4 bases from V and 4 bases from J; junction bases left unmatched: 9. Here the CDR3 DNA reads TGTGCCAGCAGCTCCGGGACAGGTATGGGAGAGACCCAGTACTTC. It is translated as CASSSGTGMGETQYF.

This clonotype was seen more than once but under ten times. The chain uses TRBV6-1 and TRBJ2-3; TRBD1 aligns across 9 bases. The length of the CDR3 is 19 residues. In germline, CDR1 is MNHNS, CDR2 SASEGT. The V and J ends lost 2 bases and 2 bases, in that order; junction bases with no gene match: 14. This CDR3 is CASSEHRTGGRVHTDTQYF. As DNA, the CDR3 is TGTGCCAGCAGTGAACATCGAACAGGGGGCCGCGTCCACACAGATACGCAGTATTTT.

This chain joins TRBV9 and TRBJ2-3; 10 positions match TRBD2. The CDR3 runs 16 residues. The germline CDR1 and CDR2 sequences are SGDLS and YYNGEE. The junction had 9 bases not matched to a gene; V was cut back by 7 bases and J by 1 base. The CDR3 sequence: CASGTAGGPGTDTQYF. The CDR3 DNA follows: TGTGCCAGCGGGACAGCGGGAGGGCCGGGCACAGATACGCAGTATTTT.

The DNA for the CDR3 is TGTGCCACCAGTGACCCAGATGTTGAGTTAGCAAGCACAGATACGCAGTATTTT. Its protein product is CATSDPDVELASTDTQYF. V gene TRBV24-1 combines with J gene TRBJ2-3; no definite D call. The CDR3 consists of 18 residues. Germline CDR1 reads KGHDR; CDR2 reads SFDVKD. V was shortened by 4 bases and J by 0 bases, with 19 bases between the two germline ends.

This clonotype was seen at least ten times. V gene TRBV7-8 combines with J gene TRBJ2-1; a possible D gene is TRBD1 (7 bases). The germline V gene has CDR1 SGHVS and CDR2 FQNEAQ. CDR3 size: 16 residues. With 1 base removed from V and 5 bases from J, the gap between germline ends came to 15 bases. CDR3: CASSLGWRGPNNEQFF. The CDR3 DNA is TGTGCCAGCAGCTTAGGTTGGAGGGGGCCAAACAATGAGCAGTTCTTC.

This clonotype was detected a few times. The chain couples TRBV29-1 to TRBJ1-1; D gene unclear. The ends were cut back, 5 bases at V and 1 base at J, with 8 bases in the middle. The CDR3 loop spans 12 amino acids. Germline V CDR1 and CDR2: SQVTM, ANQGSEA. This chain's CDR3 is CSVKDGNTEAFF. The CDR3 DNA is TGCAGCGTTAAGGACGGGAACACTGAAGCTTTCTTT.